This TCR beta chain stems from a study of blood T cell repertoires in COVID-19. The wider study: Acute and convalescent COVID-19 samples came from the United States, Italy and Spain. Nucleic acid was either cDNA or gDNA, and it came from T cells, B-cell-depleted T cells, or PBMCs.

Trimming stripped 0 bases from V and 11 bases from J, with 22 bases between. Germline values: CDR1 GTSNPN, CDR2 SVGIG (reference sequence). This CDR3 is 15 amino acids long. Original processing methods: Nucleated cell number was recorded as an estimate derived from reference gene primer amplification. Sequencing was performed with immunoSEQ multiplex PCR; in TCRdb, only in-frame clones are kept and a portion is missing. Clonal size and the V and J genes are those of that table, whereas D and trimming came from the DNA. The sample lists about 140,000 clones, 80% to 85% occurring once. The origin of this receptor is a human donor in a cohort sampled during active COVID-19. Sequencing was done on a sample of peripheral blood. The chain recombines TRBV30 with TRBJ1-1; tentative D call: TRBD1 (6 bases). The CDR3 reads CAWSVSQGTHSGAFF. DNA of the CDR3: TGTGCCTGGAGTGTAAGCCAGGGGACACACTCGGGGGCTTTCTTT.